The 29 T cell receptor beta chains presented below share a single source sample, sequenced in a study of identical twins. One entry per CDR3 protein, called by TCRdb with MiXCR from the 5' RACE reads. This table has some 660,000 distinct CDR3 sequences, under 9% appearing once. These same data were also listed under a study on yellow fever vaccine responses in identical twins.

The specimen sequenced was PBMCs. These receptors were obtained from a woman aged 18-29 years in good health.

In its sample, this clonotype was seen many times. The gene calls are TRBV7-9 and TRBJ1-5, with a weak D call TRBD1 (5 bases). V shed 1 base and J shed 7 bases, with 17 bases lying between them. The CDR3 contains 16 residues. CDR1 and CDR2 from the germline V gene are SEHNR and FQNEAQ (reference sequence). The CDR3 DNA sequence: TGTGCCAGCAGCTTAGAATTCGGGGCAGGGCGACAGCCCCAGCATTTT. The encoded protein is CASSLEFGAGRQPQHF. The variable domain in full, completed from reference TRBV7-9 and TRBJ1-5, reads DTGVSQNPRHKITKRGQNVTFRCDPISEHNRLYWYRQTLGQGPEFLTYFQNEAQLEKSRLLSDRFSAERPKGSFSTLEIQRTEQGDSAMYLCASSLEFGAGRQPQHFGDGTRLSIL.

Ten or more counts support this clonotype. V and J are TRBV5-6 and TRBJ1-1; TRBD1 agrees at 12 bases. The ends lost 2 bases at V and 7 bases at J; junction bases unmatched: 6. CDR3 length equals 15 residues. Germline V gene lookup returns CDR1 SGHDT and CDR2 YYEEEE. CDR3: CASSLIGTGGGEAFF. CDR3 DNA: TGTGCCAGCAGCTTAATCGGGACAGGGGGCGGTGAAGCTTTCTTT.

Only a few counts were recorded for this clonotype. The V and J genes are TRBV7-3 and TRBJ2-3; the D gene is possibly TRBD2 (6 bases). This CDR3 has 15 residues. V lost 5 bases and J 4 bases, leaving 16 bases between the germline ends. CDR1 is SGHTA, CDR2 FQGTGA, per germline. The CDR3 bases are TGTGCCAGCAGCACAACCGGAGGGTCCGCAGATACGCAGTATTTT. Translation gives CASSTTGGSADTQYF.

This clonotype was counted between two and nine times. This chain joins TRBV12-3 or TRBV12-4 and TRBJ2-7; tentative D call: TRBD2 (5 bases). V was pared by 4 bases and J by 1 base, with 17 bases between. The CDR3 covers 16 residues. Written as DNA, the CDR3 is TGTGCCAGCAGTTCGCAGGACTTCGTAAGTTCCTACGAGCAGTACTTC. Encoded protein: CASSSQDFVSSYEQYF.

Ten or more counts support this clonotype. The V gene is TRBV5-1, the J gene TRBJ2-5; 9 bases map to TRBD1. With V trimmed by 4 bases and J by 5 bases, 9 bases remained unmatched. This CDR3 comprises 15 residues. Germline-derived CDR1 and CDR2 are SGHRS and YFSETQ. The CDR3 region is CASSQDRGQVETQYF. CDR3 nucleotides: TGCGCCAGCAGCCAGGACAGGGGCCAAGTGGAGACCCAGTACTTC.

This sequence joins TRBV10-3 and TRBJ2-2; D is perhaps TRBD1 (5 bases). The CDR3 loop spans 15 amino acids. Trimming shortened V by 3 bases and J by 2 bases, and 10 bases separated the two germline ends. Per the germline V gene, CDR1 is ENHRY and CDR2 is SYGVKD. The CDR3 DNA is TGTGCCATCAGTGAACAACAGGTCAACACCGGGGAGCTGTTTTTT. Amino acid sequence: CAISEQQVNTGELFF.

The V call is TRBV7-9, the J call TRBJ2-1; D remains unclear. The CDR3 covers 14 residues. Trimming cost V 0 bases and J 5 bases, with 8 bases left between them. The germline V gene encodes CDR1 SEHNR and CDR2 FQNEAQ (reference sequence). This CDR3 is CASSLAVRDNEQFF. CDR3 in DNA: TGTGCCAGCAGCTTAGCGGTCCGCGACAATGAGCAGTTCTTC.

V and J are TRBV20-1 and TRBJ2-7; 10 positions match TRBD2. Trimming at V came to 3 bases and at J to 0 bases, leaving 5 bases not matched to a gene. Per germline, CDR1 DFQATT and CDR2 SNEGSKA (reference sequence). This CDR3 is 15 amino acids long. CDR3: CSASPIAGGSYEQYF. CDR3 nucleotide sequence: TGCAGTGCTAGCCCCATAGCGGGGGGCTCCTACGAGCAGTACTTC.

The CDR3 reads CASSPTLGLAGDPTGELFF. For the CDR3, the DNA is TGTGCCAGCAGTCCAACCCTAGGACTAGCGGGGGACCCCACCGGGGAGCTGTTTTTT. This chain connects TRBV12-3 or TRBV12-4 to TRBJ2-2, with TRBD2 matching over 13 bases. V trimming: 5 bases; J trimming: 4 bases; junction bases outside the gene matches: 13. This CDR3 is built from 19 residues.

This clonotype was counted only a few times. CDR3 region: CASSLVLRLGLLVTQYF. DNA of the CDR3: TGTGCCAGCAGCTTAGTTTTACGACTGGGGCTTTTGGTGACCCAGTACTTC. The chain uses TRBV7-2 and TRBJ2-5; tentatively, D is TRBD1 (5 bases). Germline lookup yields CDR1 SGHTA and CDR2 FQGNSA. V was clipped by 1 base and J by 7 bases, with 22 bases between them. The CDR3 runs to 17 residues.

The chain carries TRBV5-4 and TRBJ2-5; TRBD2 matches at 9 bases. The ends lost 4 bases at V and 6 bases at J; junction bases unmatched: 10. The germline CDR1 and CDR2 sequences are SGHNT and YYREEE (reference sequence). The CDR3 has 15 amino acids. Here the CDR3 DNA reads TGTGCCAGCAGCGAGTGCGGGGGGGCCGGTAAGACCCAGTACTTC. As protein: CASSECGGAGKTQYF.

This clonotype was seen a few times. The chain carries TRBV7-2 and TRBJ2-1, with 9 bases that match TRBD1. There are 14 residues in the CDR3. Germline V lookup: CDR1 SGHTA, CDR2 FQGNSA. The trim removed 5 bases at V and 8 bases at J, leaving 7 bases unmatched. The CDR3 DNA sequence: TGTGCCAGCAGCCGAGGGACAGGGATCCATGAGCAGTTCTTC. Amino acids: CASSRGTGIHEQFF.

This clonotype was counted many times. CDR3 loop: CASSADGRADTEAFF. The CDR3 nucleotides read TGCGCCAGCAGCGCTGACGGGCGGGCTGACACTGAAGCTTTCTTT. This rearrangement joins TRBV5-1 to TRBJ1-1; D gene unclear. Deletions cut 4 bases from V and 3 bases from J, with 16 bases between. Germline CDR1 is SGHRS and CDR2 is YFSETQ. The CDR3 length is 15 residues.

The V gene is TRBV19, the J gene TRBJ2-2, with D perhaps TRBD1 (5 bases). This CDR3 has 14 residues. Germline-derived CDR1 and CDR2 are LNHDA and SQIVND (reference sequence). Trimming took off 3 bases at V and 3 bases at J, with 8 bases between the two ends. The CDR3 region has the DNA TGTGCCAGTAGTATTGTAGGGGACACCGGGGAGCTGTTTTTT. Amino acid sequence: CASSIVGDTGELFF.

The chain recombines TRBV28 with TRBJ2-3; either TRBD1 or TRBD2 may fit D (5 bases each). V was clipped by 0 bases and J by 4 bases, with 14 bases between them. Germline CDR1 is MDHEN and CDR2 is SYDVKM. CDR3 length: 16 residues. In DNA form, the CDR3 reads TGTGCCAGCAGTTTATGGTCGGCGTTGGGGGCAGATACGCAGTATTTT. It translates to CASSLWSALGADTQYF.

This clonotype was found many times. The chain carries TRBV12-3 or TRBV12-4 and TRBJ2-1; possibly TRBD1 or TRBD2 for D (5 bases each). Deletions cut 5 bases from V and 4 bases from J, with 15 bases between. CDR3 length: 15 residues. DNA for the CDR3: TGTGCCAGCAGTCCGGGGCGCAGGGTATACAATGAGCAGTTCTTC. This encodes CASSPGRRVYNEQFF.

CDR3 in amino acids: CASSNKAPGANVLTF. CDR3 DNA: TGTGCCAGTAGCAACAAGGCCCCTGGGGCCAACGTCCTGACTTTC. This chain connects TRBV19 to TRBJ2-6, with unresolved D. This CDR3 has 15 residues. CDR1 and CDR2 (germline): LNHDA, SQIVND (reference sequence). Between the trimmed V and J ends, which lost 6 bases and 2 bases, there was a span of 11 bases. Looking up the rest from reference TRBV19 and TRBJ2-6 gives the full variable domain: DGGITQSPKYLFRKEGQNVTLSCEQNLNHDAMYWYRQDPGQGLRLIYYSQIVNDFQKGDIAEGYSVSREKKESFPLTVTSAQKNPTAFYLCASSNKAPGANVLTFGAGSRLTVL.

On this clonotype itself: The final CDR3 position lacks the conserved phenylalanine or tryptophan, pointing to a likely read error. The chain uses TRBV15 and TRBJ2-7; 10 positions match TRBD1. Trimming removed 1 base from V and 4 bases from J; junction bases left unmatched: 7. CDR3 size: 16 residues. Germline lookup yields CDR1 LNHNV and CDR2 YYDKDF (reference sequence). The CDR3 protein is CATSRGTGGRSYEQYL. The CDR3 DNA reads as TGTGCCACCAGCAGAGGGACAGGGGGGCGATCTTACGAGCAGTACTTA.

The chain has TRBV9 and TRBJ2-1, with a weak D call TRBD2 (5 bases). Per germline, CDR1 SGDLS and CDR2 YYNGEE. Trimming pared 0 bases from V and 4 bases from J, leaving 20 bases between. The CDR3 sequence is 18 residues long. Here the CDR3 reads CASSVAPPTRNLYNEQFF. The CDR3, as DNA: TGTGCCAGCAGCGTAGCCCCCCCCACTAGGAATTTGTACAATGAGCAGTTCTTC.

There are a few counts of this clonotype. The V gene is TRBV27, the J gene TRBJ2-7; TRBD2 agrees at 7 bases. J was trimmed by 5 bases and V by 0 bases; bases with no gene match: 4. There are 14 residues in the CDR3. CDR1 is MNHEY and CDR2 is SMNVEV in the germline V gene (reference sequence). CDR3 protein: CASSLSVLADEQYF. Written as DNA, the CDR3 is TGTGCCAGCAGTTTATCGGTTCTAGCGGACGAGCAGTACTTC.

CDR3 nucleotides: TGTGCCAGTAGTATAGTGGCGGGATATCAGTTCTTC. This encodes CASSIVAGYQFF. This chain connects TRBV19 to TRBJ2-1, with a tentative D call TRBD2 (6 bases). Germline assignment: CDR1 LNHDA and CDR2 SQIVND (reference sequence). CDR3 length equals 12 residues. V shed 1 base and J shed 13 bases, with 11 bases lying between them.

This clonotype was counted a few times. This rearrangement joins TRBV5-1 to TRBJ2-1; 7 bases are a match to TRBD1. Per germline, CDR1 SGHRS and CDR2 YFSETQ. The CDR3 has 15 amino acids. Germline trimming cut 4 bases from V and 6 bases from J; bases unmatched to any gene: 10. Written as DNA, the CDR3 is TGCGCCAGCAGCCGGGACAGCGTACGATCCAATGAGCAGTTCTTC. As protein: CASSRDSVRSNEQFF.

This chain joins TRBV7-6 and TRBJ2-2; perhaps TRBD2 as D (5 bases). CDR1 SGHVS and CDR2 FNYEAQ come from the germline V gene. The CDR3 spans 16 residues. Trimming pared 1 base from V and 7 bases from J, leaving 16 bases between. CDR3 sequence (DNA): TGTGCCAGCAGCTTAGGTTGGGAGAGGAAGGGCGGGGAGCTGTTTTTT. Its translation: CASSLGWERKGGELFF.

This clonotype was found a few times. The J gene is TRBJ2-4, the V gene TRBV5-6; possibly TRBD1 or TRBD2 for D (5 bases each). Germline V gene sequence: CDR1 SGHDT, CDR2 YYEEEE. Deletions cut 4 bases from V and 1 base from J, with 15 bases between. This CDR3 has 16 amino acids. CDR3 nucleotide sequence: TGTGCCAGCAGCCCGAGGGCAGGGACGGCCAAAAACATTCAGTACTTC. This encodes CASSPRAGTAKNIQYF.

The CDR3 DNA sequence: TGTGCCAGCAGTTACTCTGGGACAGCCTATGGCTACACCTTC. This codes for CASSYSGTAYGYTF. The chain is built from TRBV6-5 and TRBJ1-2, with 7 bases that match TRBD1. Germline-derived CDR1 and CDR2 are MNHEY and SVGAGI. The trim removed 0 bases at V and 4 bases at J, leaving 2 bases unmatched. The CDR3 contains 14 residues.

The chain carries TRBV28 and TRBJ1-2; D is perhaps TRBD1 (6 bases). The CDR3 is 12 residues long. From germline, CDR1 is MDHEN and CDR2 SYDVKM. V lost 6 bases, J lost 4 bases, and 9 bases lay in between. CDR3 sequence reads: CASRTGPYGYTF. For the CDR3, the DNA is TGTGCCAGCAGGACAGGACCCTATGGCTACACCTTC.

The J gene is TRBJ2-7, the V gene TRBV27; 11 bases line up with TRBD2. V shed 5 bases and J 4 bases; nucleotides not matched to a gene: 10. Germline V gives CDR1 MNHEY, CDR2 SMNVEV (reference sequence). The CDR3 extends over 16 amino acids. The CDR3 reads CASSPSGGSKGYEQYF. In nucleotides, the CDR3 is TGTGCCAGCAGTCCTAGCGGGGGGAGTAAAGGGTACGAGCAGTACTTC.

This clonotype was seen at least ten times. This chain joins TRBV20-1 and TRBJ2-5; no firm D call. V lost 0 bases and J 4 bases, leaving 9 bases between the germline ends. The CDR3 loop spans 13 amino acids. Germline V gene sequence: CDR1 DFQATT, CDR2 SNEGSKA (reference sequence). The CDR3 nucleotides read TGCAGTGCTAGAGAGTTAGGTAGAGAGACCCAGTACTTC. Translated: CSARELGRETQYF.

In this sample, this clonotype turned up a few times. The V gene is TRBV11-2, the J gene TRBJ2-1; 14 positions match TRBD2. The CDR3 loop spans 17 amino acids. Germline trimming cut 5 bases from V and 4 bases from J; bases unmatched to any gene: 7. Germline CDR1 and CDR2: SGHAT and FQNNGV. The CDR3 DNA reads TGTGCCAGCAGCCCAGGGACTAGCGGGGGACCTTACAATGAGCAGTTCTTC. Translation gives CASSPGTSGGPYNEQFF.